The 10 T cell receptor beta chains presented below share a single source sample, sequenced in a study of early T cells in non-severe SARS-CoV-2 infection. TCRdb recomputed calls from the 5' RACE reads with MiXCR, one row per CDR3 protein. The sample consists of about 33,000 distinct CDR3 sequences, around 5% of them appearing once. The sample was whole blood. Every receptor here comes from an adult who was a healthcare worker with PCR-confirmed SARS-CoV-2 infection or an uninfected control (not recorded which).

Ten or more counts support this clonotype. The rearrangement links TRBV5-4 to TRBJ2-7; 14 bases fit TRBD2. This CDR3 region has 18 residues. J was trimmed by 0 bases and V by 4 bases; bases with no gene match: 9. CDR1 and CDR2 from the germline V gene are SGHNT and YYREEE (reference sequence). DNA of the CDR3: TGTGCCAGCAGCCCGGGACTAGCGGGGGCCCTCAGCTCCTACGAGCAGTACTTC. This gives the protein CASSPGLAGALSSYEQYF.

This clonotype occurred many times. The chain carries TRBV7-3 and TRBJ1-1, with a possible D match to TRBD1 (5 bases). Trimming pared 1 base from V and 7 bases from J, leaving 10 bases between. The CDR3 is made up of 13 amino acids. The germline CDR1 and CDR2 sequences are SGHTA and FQGTGA. CDR3 in amino acids: CASSLIGQGEAFF. The CDR3 bases are TGTGCCAGCAGCTTAATAGGTCAGGGTGAAGCTTTCTTT.

This clonotype has at least ten counts. The rearrangement links TRBV7-9 to TRBJ1-4, with no clear D. Trimming pared 2 bases from V and 8 bases from J, leaving 15 bases between. CDR3 length: 15 amino acids. Germline CDR1 reads SEHNR; CDR2 reads FQNEAQ (reference sequence). The CDR3 here is CASSLSLGGGEKLFF. The CDR3 region has the DNA TGTGCCAGCAGCTTAAGTCTAGGAGGTGGAGAAAAACTGTTTTTT.

In this sample, this clonotype turned up a few times. The chain uses TRBV20-1 and TRBJ1-1; D remains unclear. The CDR3 totals 13 residues. Germline V gene sequence: CDR1 DFQATT, CDR2 SNEGSKA (reference sequence). Trimming cost V 3 bases and J 0 bases, with 8 bases left between them. The chain's CDR3 is CSARKTVNTEAFF. The CDR3 nucleotides are TGCAGTGCTAGGAAGACGGTGAACACTGAAGCTTTCTTT.

The CDR3: CASSIAGGYTGELFF. The CDR3, as DNA: TGTGCCAGCAGTATAGCGGGGGGTTACACCGGGGAGCTGTTTTTT. J is TRBJ2-2 and V is TRBV2; 10 bases align to TRBD2. The germline V gene has CDR1 SNHLY and CDR2 FYNNEI. Trimming at V came to 5 bases and at J to 3 bases, leaving 3 bases not matched to a gene. This CDR3 is 15 amino acids long.

This clonotype has a count of ten or more. This chain joins TRBV29-1 and TRBJ2-2; maybe TRBD1 (6 bases). The V end was cut by 4 bases, the J end by 2 bases, with 11 bases between. Germline-derived CDR1 and CDR2 are SQVTM and ANQGSEA. The CDR3 spans 14 residues. DNA for the CDR3: TGCAGCGTTGCTGGGGGCCGAAACACCGGGGAGCTGTTTTTT. Its protein is CSVAGGRNTGELFF.

This clonotype was observed a few times. This rearrangement joins TRBV12-3 or TRBV12-4 to TRBJ2-7, with 7 nucleotides matching TRBD2. The V and J ends lost 3 bases and 7 bases, in that order; junction bases with no gene match: 9. The CDR3 runs to 14 residues. CDR3 DNA: TGTGCCAGCAGTTTTTTACGGGGGGTCGATGAGCAGTACTTC. Amino acids: CASSFLRGVDEQYF.

The chain has TRBV11-2 and TRBJ2-5; TRBD2 matches at 8 bases. Germline V lookup: CDR1 SGHAT, CDR2 FQNNGV. The CDR3 is made up of 15 amino acids. The V gene end was trimmed by 1 base and the J gene end by 1 base; junction bases not matched to a gene: 2. CDR3: CASSLGTSGQETQYF. The DNA of the CDR3 is TGTGCCAGCAGCTTAGGAACTAGCGGCCAAGAGACCCAGTACTTC.

Only a few counts were recorded for this clonotype. This chain uses TRBV7-2 with TRBJ1-2, with D unresolved. This CDR3 region has 15 residues. Germline CDR1 and CDR2: SGHTA and FQGNSA. Trimming shortened V by 5 bases and J by 0 bases, and 13 bases separated the two germline ends. Here the CDR3 reads CASSPGRTSNYGYTF. CDR3 in DNA: TGTGCCAGCAGCCCCGGACGCACGTCTAACTATGGCTACACCTTC.

The sample holds a few counts of this clonotype. DNA for the CDR3: TGCAGCGGGCGGGACAGGGCAGACACCGGGGAGCTGTTTTTT. This sequence encodes CSGRDRADTGELFF. The genes are TRBV29-1 and TRBJ2-2; 9 bases align to TRBD1. Germline lookup yields CDR1 SQVTM and CDR2 ANQGSEA. This CDR3 is built from 14 residues. Trimming took 7 bases from V and 3 from J; bases not matched to a gene: 6.